What follows describes a single T cell receptor beta chain. The time point is: sample taken at primary tumor resection. Whole RNA obtained from tumor, nontumor lung or frozen PBMC underwent sequencing without sorting. The CDR3 is made up of 14 amino acids. V shed 11 bases and J shed 3 bases, with 19 bases lying between them. TCRdb recomputed calls from the 5' RACE reads with MiXCR, one row per CDR3 protein. The profile shows about 61,000 distinct CDR3 sequences, approximately 6% of them singletons. The entry originates in a study of spatial heterogeneity in lung cancer. Study-level background: Sequence detection consistently recorded a greater number of beta-chain than alpha-chain sequences.

This clonotype originated in a female donor with early-stage non-small cell lung cancer. The sample here was PBMCs, taken at surgery. The chain has TRBV12-3 or TRBV12-4 and TRBJ1-1; a weak D match, TRBD1 (6 bases). The CDR3: CALNRVSEDTEAFF. In DNA form, the CDR3 reads TGTGCCCTTAACAGGGTGAGTGAAGACACTGAAGCTTTCTTT.